The clone carrying this TCR beta chain was seen a few times. TCRdb reprocessed the RT-PCR reads with MiXCR, giving one entry per CDR3 protein. The top ten hold 10% of the sample, which has around 530,000 distinct CDR3 sequences, 10% to 15% seen once. The V gene's germline CDR1 is DFQATT and CDR2 SNEGSKA (reference sequence). V shed 2 bases and J shed 2 bases, with 6 bases lying between them. The CDR3 has 12 residues. This sample was taken from a study of response to subunit inactivated influenza vaccine. The V and J genes are TRBV20-1 and TRBJ2-5; D is uncertain. The material sequenced was PBMCs from blood, taken on the day of vaccination. This clonotype was obtained from a man aged 45-60 years who received an inactivated influenza vaccine. CDR3 protein: CSARSQQETQYF. CDR3 nucleotides: TGCAGTGCTAGATCGCAGCAAGAGACCCAGTACTTC.